Detailed here is one T cell receptor beta chain. Its antigen is unidentified. The sample is drawn from a study of beta chain features in type 1 diabetes. Regarding the study as a whole: TCRB CDR3 length was moderately but significantly reduced in all four CD4+ subsets of Type 1 diabetes patients. Researchers reported that naive, central memory and Treg TCRB repertoires appeared more similar in patients than in healthy donors.

Staining for CD45RO/CCR7/CD25/CD127/CD95/CD27 allowed sorting of CD4+ naive, central memory, regulatory and stem cell-like memory cells. Purities in excess of 98% were seen in all sorted populations. There are 13 residues in the CDR3. J was trimmed by 2 bases and V by 5 bases; bases with no gene match: 2. In germline, CDR1 is SEHNR, CDR2 FQNEAQ (reference sequence). The sequenced template was cDNA made from the entire isolated RNA. The protocol was immunoSEQ multiplex PCR, while the TCRdb copy is restricted to in-frame clones and leaves out a portion. The sample shows about 700,000 clones, roughly 13% of them seen only once.

Sequencing used naive CD4+ T cells from blood. The chain carries TRBV7-9 and TRBJ1-2; 7 nucleotides match TRBD1. The origin of this receptor is a man in his late teens or twenties with type 1 diabetes. The CDR3 sequence is CASSKGQNYGYTF. CDR3 sequence (DNA): TGTGCCAGCAGCAAGGGACAGAACTATGGCTACACCTTC.